The entry below describes one T cell receptor (beta chain). The entry originates in a study of shared clonotypes between healthy human individuals. The naive CD8 fraction comprised CD45RO-negative cells positively selected for CCR7 and excluded terminally differentiated effector memory CD45RA+ cells. The J segment lost 4 bases and the V segment lost 4 bases, leaving 4 bases of the junction unmatched. From germline, CDR1 is SGHRS and CDR2 YFSETQ. The CDR3 is 15 residues long. Here immunoSEQ multiplex PCR was the method, and the copy in TCRdb shows in-frame clones only, minus some. Of about 800,000 clones in the sample, about 96% were seen once.

The V gene is TRBV5-1, the J gene TRBJ2-1, with TRBD2 matching 11 bases. The TCR originated in a young man in good health. Sequenced sample: naive CD8+ T cells sorted from blood. For the CDR3, the DNA is TGCGCCAGCAGCGTCGGGACTAGCGGTTACAATGAGCAGTTCTTC. Translated, it gives CASSVGTSGYNEQFF.